This passage covers 26 T cell receptor beta chains from one sample sequenced in a study of T cells expressing NK-cell markers. One entry per CDR3 protein, without DNA, is what TCRdb gives after re-calling the 5' RACE reads. Its clone listing holds fewer than 400,000 distinct CDR3 sequences. The sequenced sample consisted of blood T cells: a sorted CD56 or NKG2C T cell subset, CD4+ or CD8+ T cells, or bulk PBMC T cells (not recorded which). These receptors were obtained from a woman aged 50 to 60 in good health.

The V gene is TRBV12-3 or TRBV12-4, the J gene TRBJ2-6; TCRdb's assignment of TRBD2 cannot be checked, as there is no DNA. CDR3 length: 19 amino acids. CDR3 loop: CASSPQPKGFLSGANVLTF.

V usage is TRBV18 and J usage is TRBJ2-2; the D call of TRBD1 rests on TCRdb alone, since no DNA is present to check it. This CDR3 spans 14 amino acids. CDR1 is KGHSH, CDR2 LQKENI, per germline. CDR3 protein: CASSPTTGIGELFF.

The J gene is TRBJ2-1, the V gene TRBV6-4; with no DNA, the TCRdb D assignment of TRBD1 cannot be verified. From germline, CDR1 is MRHNA and CDR2 SNTAGT. This CDR3 is 14 amino acids long. The CDR3 loop is CASSDSNPGNEQFF.

The chain links TRBV4-1 to TRBJ2-3; TCRdb gives TRBD1 as the D gene, but with no DNA this cannot be confirmed. Per the germline V gene, CDR1 is MGHRA and CDR2 is YSYEKL. The CDR3 loop spans 14 amino acids. CDR3 amino acids: CASSYQGGTDTQYF.

The chain carries TRBV7-8 and TRBJ2-1; the D call from TCRdb, TRBD2, cannot be confirmed without DNA. The CDR3 has 16 residues. CDR1 is SGHVS and CDR2 is FQNEAQ in the germline V gene. The CDR3 spells CASSSGLAGGIDEQFF.

The rearrangement joins TRBV29-1 to TRBJ1-1; TCRdb picks TRBD1, but there is no DNA to check that call. The germline V gene encodes CDR1 SQVTM and CDR2 ANQGSEA. The CDR3 has 13 residues. CDR3 region: CSVERTLNTEAFF. Drawing the rest from reference TRBV29-1 and TRBJ1-1, the complete variable domain is SAVISQKPSRDICQRGTSLTIQCQVDSQVTMMFWYRQQPGQSLTLIATANQGSEATYESGFVIDKFPISRPNLTFSTLTVSNMSPEDSSIYLCSVERTLNTEAFFGQGTRLTVV.

CDR3 sequence reads: CSASPRGAGTGELFF. The genes are TRBV20-1 and TRBJ2-2. The CDR3 loop spans 15 amino acids. Germline V gene data show CDR1 as DFQATT and CDR2 as SNEGSKA (reference sequence).

The chain recombines TRBV9 with TRBJ2-3. The CDR3 contains 15 residues. Germline values: CDR1 SGDLS, CDR2 YYNGEE. The CDR3 reads CASSSSVPITDTQYF.

This chain connects TRBV10-1 to TRBJ2-1; TCRdb indicates TRBD2, and absent DNA this call remains unverified. The CDR3 extends over 16 amino acids. Germline assignment: CDR1 WNHNN and CDR2 SYGVQD (reference sequence). Here the CDR3 reads CASSVRAGGRDNEQFF.

This chain joins TRBV4-1 and TRBJ2-1; no DNA is available, so the TRBD2 call from TCRdb remains unchecked. Germline CDR1 MGHRA, CDR2 YSYEKL. The CDR3 contains 15 residues. CDR3 sequence reads: CASSQGREGYNEQFF.

This chain links TRBV12-3 or TRBV12-4 with TRBJ2-3; TCRdb lists TRBD1, though no DNA is available to test this call. This CDR3 spans 13 amino acids. This CDR3 reads CASSLDWGNTQYF.

The V gene is TRBV27, the J gene TRBJ2-3; TCRdb's D call of TRBD1 is untestable without DNA. This CDR3 spans 18 amino acids. The germline gives CDR1 MNHEY, CDR2 SMNVEV (reference sequence). CDR3 loop: CASSPPMIRGGAVDTQYF.

The chain is built from TRBV10-3 and TRBJ2-5; absent DNA, TCRdb's TRBD2 call cannot be checked. The CDR3 runs to 14 residues. Germline CDR1 ENHRY, CDR2 SYGVKD. This CDR3 reads CAISDGRDRETQYF.

The V gene is TRBV5-1, the J gene TRBJ2-1; the TCRdb call, TRBD2, lacks DNA for checking. The CDR3 extends over 13 amino acids. Germline V CDR1 and CDR2: SGHRS, YFSETQ. The CDR3 sequence: CASRTSGSNEQFF.

V gene TRBV4-2 combines with J gene TRBJ2-3; checking the TCRdb D call of TRBD2 is not possible without DNA. The CDR3 extends over 17 amino acids. Germline CDR1 reads LGHNA; CDR2 reads YNFKEQ. CDR3 protein: CASSQDLEGQHTDTQYF.

The CDR3 here is CAISLGTGGLVYEQYF. The chain has TRBV10-3 and TRBJ2-7; TCRdb lists TRBD1, though no DNA is available to test this call. The CDR3 is 16 residues long. Germline V gene sequence: CDR1 ENHRY, CDR2 SYGVKD.

The chain uses TRBV20-1 and TRBJ2-3. This CDR3 has 14 amino acids. CDR1 is DFQATT and CDR2 is SNEGSKA in the germline V gene (reference sequence). The CDR3 loop is CSAGELVLTDTQYF.

The chain employs TRBV28 and TRBJ2-3. CDR3 length equals 17 residues. Germline CDR1 MDHEN, CDR2 SYDVKM. The chain's CDR3 is CASSLFWTSSGTDTQYF.

V gene TRBV18 combines with J gene TRBJ2-3. Germline-derived CDR1 and CDR2 are KGHSH and LQKENI. The CDR3 has 13 residues. CDR3 amino acids: CASSSASRYTQYF.

V and J are TRBV6-4 and TRBJ2-1; as DNA is missing, the TRBD2 call by TCRdb cannot be tested. The CDR3 loop spans 16 amino acids. CDR1 and CDR2 (germline): MRHNA, SNTAGT. The CDR3 sequence is CASSVEPSGSYNEQFF.

The V and J genes are TRBV7-9 and TRBJ2-7; TCRdb indicates TRBD1, and absent DNA this call remains unverified. Germline V CDR1 and CDR2: SEHNR, FQNEAQ (reference sequence). The CDR3 is 16 amino acids. The CDR3 reads CASSGKQGGSSYEQYF.

The rearrangement links TRBV12-3 or TRBV12-4 to TRBJ1-2; TCRdb's D call of TRBD1 is untestable without DNA. The CDR3 totals 16 residues. CDR3 in amino acids: CASSSHPSGLPWGYTF.

The chain has TRBV6-1 and TRBJ2-7; TCRdb's D call of TRBD1 is untestable without DNA. In germline, CDR1 is MNHNS, CDR2 SASEGT. The CDR3 has 16 amino acids. The CDR3 protein is CASGPPGTGALGEQYF.

This chain joins TRBV20-1 and TRBJ2-4; there is no DNA to check the TCRdb D call of TRBD1. CDR3 length: 14 residues. Germline loops: CDR1 DFQATT, CDR2 SNEGSKA (reference sequence). CDR3 residues: CSASEMGQGNIQYF.

The chain employs TRBV7-2 and TRBJ2-1; TCRdb reports TRBD2, a call that lacks DNA to check it against. CDR3 length: 14 residues. Germline assignment: CDR1 SGHTA and CDR2 FQGNSA. The CDR3 here is CASSFGLAGGGQFF.

This chain connects TRBV2 to TRBJ2-2; TCRdb's D call of TRBD1 is untestable without DNA. Germline V lookup: CDR1 SNHLY, CDR2 FYNNEI. The CDR3 runs 15 residues. CDR3 sequence: CASSGQGGDTGELFF.